A single sample gave rise to the 8 T cell receptor beta chains below, sequenced in a study of early T cells in non-severe SARS-CoV-2 infection. Using its own MiXCR run on the 5' RACE reads, TCRdb lists one record per CDR3 protein. The sample contains approximately 33,000 distinct CDR3 sequences, 5.3% of which appear only once. Sequencing was performed on whole blood. The receptor set was obtained from an adult who was a healthcare worker with PCR-confirmed SARS-CoV-2 infection or an uninfected control (not recorded which).

This clonotype was recorded at least ten times. V usage is TRBV5-6 and J usage is TRBJ2-1, with D unresolved. Looked up from germline, CDR1 is SGHDT and CDR2 is YYEEEE. The CDR3 totals 16 residues. V dropped 1 base and J dropped 6 bases, with 17 bases sitting between them. The CDR3 DNA reads TGTGCCAGCAGCTTGAATGGATTGGGGAACAGCAATGAGCAGTTCTTC. Translating it yields CASSLNGLGNSNEQFF. The variable domain in full, with the rest retrieved from reference TRBV5-6 and TRBJ2-1, is DAGVTQSPTHLIKTRGQQVTLRCSPKSGHDTVSWYQQALGQGPQFIFQYYEEEERQRGNFPDRFSGHQFPNYSSELNVNALLLGDSALYLCASSLNGLGNSNEQFFGPGTRLTVL.

The CDR3 sequence is CASSSPTRTGEQYF. CDR3 DNA: TGTGCCAGCAGTTCGCCAACTCGAACCGGCGAGCAGTACTTC. V is TRBV28 and J is TRBJ2-7; D gene unclear. Germline values: CDR1 MDHEN, CDR2 SYDVKM. Trimming stripped 4 bases from V and 6 bases from J, with 16 bases between. The CDR3 sequence is 14 residues long.

Many counts were recorded for this clonotype. V is TRBV11-3 and J is TRBJ2-2, with D possibly matching TRBD2 (5 bases). Deletions cut 0 bases from V and 8 bases from J, with 10 bases between. The CDR3 is 14 amino acids. Germline values: CDR1 SGHNT, CDR2 YENEEA. CDR3 bases: TGTGCCAGCAGCTTAGACGGAGGAAGTGGGGAGCTGTTTTTT. It codes for CASSLDGGSGELFF. The complete variable domain, with remaining parts taken from reference TRBV11-3 and TRBJ2-2, reads EAGVVQSPRYKIIEKKQPVAFWCNPISGHNTLYWYLQNLGQGPELLIRYENEEAVDDSQLPKDRFSAERLKGVDSTLKIQPAELGDSAVYLCASSLDGGSGELFFGEGSRLTVL.

This clonotype was seen at least ten times. The J gene is TRBJ2-1, the V gene TRBV7-9; D not resolved. This CDR3 region has 12 residues. CDR1 is SEHNR, CDR2 FQNEAQ, per germline (reference sequence). Trimming pared 0 bases from V and 3 bases from J, leaving 0 bases between. The CDR3 nucleotides read TGTGCCAGCAGCTTAGCCTACAATGAGCAGTTCTTC. Protein product: CASSLAYNEQFF. Using reference TRBV7-9 and TRBJ2-1 for the parts outside the CDR3, the full variable domain is DTGVSQNPRHKITKRGQNVTFRCDPISEHNRLYWYRQTLGQGPEFLTYFQNEAQLEKSRLLSDRFSAERPKGSFSTLEIQRTEQGDSAMYLCASSLAYNEQFFGPGTRLTVL.

This clonotype was detected many times. The chain has TRBV4-3 and TRBJ1-5; D unresolved. This CDR3 has 13 amino acids. Germline values: CDR1 LGHNA, CDR2 YSLEER. The V and J ends lost 0 bases and 6 bases respectively, with 6 bases between them. CDR3 residues: CASSQDQSQPQHF. The CDR3, as DNA: TGCGCCAGCAGCCAAGATCAAAGTCAGCCCCAGCATTTT.

The rearrangement links TRBV18 to TRBJ2-3, with 7 positions matching TRBD2. Losses at the gene ends were 1 base for V and 1 base for J; bases not matched to a gene: 5. This CDR3 region has 16 residues. Germline values: CDR1 KGHSH, CDR2 LQKENI. The chain's CDR3 is CASSPLAGVRTDTQYF. The CDR3 DNA reads TGTGCCAGCTCACCACTGGCGGGGGTCCGCACAGATACGCAGTATTTT. The full variable domain, in which reference TRBV18 and TRBJ2-3 provide the parts outside the CDR3, is NAGVMQNPRHLVRRRGQEARLRCSPMKGHSHVYWYRQLPEEGLKFMVYLQKENIIDESGMPKERFSAEFPKEGPSILRIQQVVRGDSAAYFCASSPLAGVRTDTQYFGPGTRLTVL.

This rearrangement joins TRBV7-9 to TRBJ2-3; the D call may be TRBD1 or TRBD2 (5 bases each). V was pared by 3 bases and J by 5 bases, with 12 bases between. The CDR3 consists of 14 residues. Germline CDR1 reads SEHNR; CDR2 reads FQNEAQ (reference sequence). CDR3 in amino acids: CASSLGTAGDTQYF. The CDR3 DNA reads as TGTGCCAGCAGCTTGGGGACCGCTGGAGATACGCAGTATTTT.

This clonotype was seen many times. This sequence joins TRBV29-1 and TRBJ2-7, with 7 bases that match TRBD2. The germline CDR1 and CDR2 sequences are SQVTM and ANQGSEA. V shed 4 bases and J 3 bases; nucleotides not matched to a gene: 6. The CDR3 runs 13 residues. The CDR3, as DNA: TGCAGCGTTGCAACTGGGGGGGACTACGAGCAGTACTTC. Amino acid sequence: CSVATGGDYEQYF.